These 28 T cell receptor beta chains came from one sample sequenced in a study of T-cell memory formation after mild COVID-19. TCRdb called the 5' RACE reads again in MiXCR, with one record for every CDR3 protein. The sample has roughly 150,000 distinct CDR3 sequences, 10% to 15% seen once; the top ten hold approximately 3.6%. Sequences were obtained from PBMCs or a T cell subset sorted from them (not recorded which). These receptors all stem from a man in his late teens or twenties who had mild COVID-19 (a few samples of this study predate the infection). Cell type and time point are not known.

This clonotype has only a few counts. The chain employs TRBV5-1 and TRBJ2-1; D unresolved. This CDR3 is 14 amino acids long. V was pared by 2 bases and J by 8 bases, with 14 bases between. CDR1 is SGHRS, CDR2 YFSETQ, per germline. CDR3 DNA: TGCGCCAGCAGCTTAGGACGGCCTGACGATGAGCAGTTCTTC. Residues: CASSLGRPDDEQFF.

This clonotype was recorded a few times. The chain recombines TRBV7-9 with TRBJ1-2; D is perhaps TRBD1 (6 bases). Looked up from germline, CDR1 is SEHNR and CDR2 is FQNEAQ (reference sequence). V lost 4 bases to trimming and J lost 8 bases, with 8 bases between them. The CDR3 runs 11 residues. The CDR3 reads CASSSQGGYTF. The CDR3 bases are TGTGCCAGCAGCTCACAGGGCGGCTACACCTTC.

J is TRBJ1-2 and V is TRBV12-3 or TRBV12-4; TRBD1 aligns across 8 bases. V dropped 6 bases and J dropped 4; count of bases not matched to a gene: 4. The CDR3 length is 13 residues. As DNA, the CDR3 is TGTGCCAGCAGCCCAGGGGGCGCCTATGGCTACACCTTC. Translation: CASSPGGAYGYTF.

The chain couples TRBV28 to TRBJ1-2; the D is unclear. V shed 3 bases and J shed 5 bases, with 16 bases lying between them. The CDR3 runs 15 residues. CDR1 MDHEN and CDR2 SYDVKM come from the germline V gene. In DNA, the CDR3 is TGTGCCAGCAGTTTGGGCGGCGGAATGAAGTATGGCTACACCTTC. Amino acids: CASSLGGGMKYGYTF.

This clonotype was detected only a few times. The chain carries TRBV11-2 and TRBJ2-3, with a tentative D call TRBD2 (7 bases). Germline-derived CDR1 and CDR2 are SGHAT and FQNNGV. V was cut by 3 bases and J by 4 bases, with 14 bases left in between. The CDR3 runs to 15 residues. CDR3 coding DNA: TGTGCCAGCAGCTTTGGCGGGGGCGGGGCAGATACGCAGTATTTT. Amino acid sequence: CASSFGGGGADTQYF.

This clonotype turned up a few times. In nucleotides, the CDR3 is TGTGCCAGCAGTTACGTATCCGGGACCTACAATGAGCAGTTCTTC. Translated: CASSYVSGTYNEQFF. The V and J genes are TRBV6-5 and TRBJ2-1; D possibly corresponds to TRBD2 (5 bases). The germline V gene has CDR1 MNHEY and CDR2 SVGAGI. This CDR3 is built from 15 residues. With 2 bases removed from V and 2 bases from J, the gap between germline ends came to 10 bases.

The rearrangement uses TRBV30 and TRBJ1-2, with D possibly TRBD1 on 5 matching bases. Per the germline V gene, CDR1 is GTSNPN and CDR2 is SVGIG (reference sequence). The CDR3 totals 15 residues. V was cut by 2 bases and J by 3 bases, with 16 bases left in between. The DNA for the CDR3 is TGTGCCTGGAGTTCAGTGGAGGGGATATACTATGGCTACACCTTC. It yields the protein CAWSSVEGIYYGYTF. Supplemented by reference TRBV30 and TRBJ1-2, the full variable domain reads SQTIHQWPATLVQPVGSPLSLECTVEGTSNPNLYWYRQAAGRGLQLLFYSVGIGQISSEVPQNLSASRPQDRQFILSSKKLLLSDSGFYLCAWSSVEGIYYGYTFGSGTRLTVV.

The V call is TRBV6-6, the J call TRBJ1-1; TRBD1 is a possible D gene (5 bases). Germline V CDR1 and CDR2: MNHNY, SVGAGI (reference sequence). The CDR3 contains 13 residues. Trimming left V 4 bases short and J 6 bases short, with 12 bases between. CDR3 loop: CASSFGGLAEAFF. CDR3 DNA sequence: TGTGCCAGCAGTTTTGGGGGTTTGGCTGAAGCTTTCTTT.

The chain joins TRBV4-1 to TRBJ2-3; D call uncertain. Germline CDR1 MGHRA, CDR2 YSYEKL. V gave up 1 base and J gave up 7 bases, with 12 bases separating them. The length of the CDR3 is 14 residues. The DNA for the CDR3 is TGCGCCAGCAGCCAAGGGGTCCTAATTTATACGCAGTATTTT. It encodes CASSQGVLIYTQYF.

The chain uses TRBV7-2 and TRBJ2-5; tentatively, D is TRBD2 (6 bases). The CDR3 extends over 14 amino acids. The V and J ends lost 5 bases and 3 bases respectively, with 13 bases between them. Germline V lookup: CDR1 SGHTA, CDR2 FQGNSA. The CDR3 coding sequence is TGTGCCAGCAGCCGAGGCGGGACGGAAGAGACCCAGTACTTC. Its protein product is CASSRGGTEETQYF.

The rearrangement uses TRBV20-1 and TRBJ2-2; the match to TRBD1 covers 7 bases. This CDR3 has 14 residues. In germline, CDR1 is DFQATT, CDR2 SNEGSKA (reference sequence). J lost 1 base, V lost 6 bases, and 5 bases had no gene match. This CDR3 reads CSAPRQGNTGELFF. CDR3 DNA: TGCAGTGCCCCTCGACAGGGGAACACCGGGGAGCTGTTTTTT.

This clonotype was seen a handful of times. CDR3: CASSRRGDSGYTF. DNA of the CDR3: TGTGCCAGCAGCCGAAGGGGGGATTCTGGCTACACCTTC. The gene calls are TRBV3-1 and TRBJ1-2, with D possibly TRBD1 on 6 matching bases. The CDR3 loop spans 13 amino acids. CDR1 and CDR2 (germline): LGHDT, YNNKEL (reference sequence). Deletions cut 4 bases from V and 7 bases from J, with 13 bases between. Drawing the rest from reference TRBV3-1 and TRBJ1-2, the complete variable domain is DTAVSQTPKYLVTQMGNDKSIKCEQNLGHDTMYWYKQDSKKFLKIMFSYNNKELIINETVPNRFSPKSPDKAHLNLHINSLELGDSAVYFCASSRRGDSGYTFGSGTRLTVV.

The rearrangement joins TRBV25-1 to TRBJ1-2; tentative D call: TRBD1 (5 bases). Per germline, CDR1 MGHDK and CDR2 SYGVNS. CDR3 length equals 14 residues. V lost 8 bases and J 0 bases, leaving 13 bases between the germline ends. CDR3 amino acids: CASANGGSNYGYTF. CDR3 DNA: TGTGCCAGCGCCAACGGGGGTTCTAACTATGGCTACACCTTC.

The chain recombines TRBV11-2 with TRBJ2-7, with D unresolved. Deletions cut 5 bases from V and 3 bases from J, with 23 bases between. Per the germline V gene, CDR1 is SGHAT and CDR2 is FQNNGV. The CDR3 length is 17 residues. The CDR3 DNA reads TGTGCCAGCAGCCCTGGCGTCGGCCAGATGCCATACTACGAGCAGTACTTC. Protein sequence: CASSPGVGQMPYYEQYF. Complete variable domain (other parts from reference TRBV11-2 and TRBJ2-7): EAGVAQSPRYKIIEKRQSVAFWCNPISGHATLYWYQQILGQGPKLLIQFQNNGVVDDSQLPKDRFSAERLKGVDSTLKIQPAKLEDSAVYLCASSPGVGQMPYYEQYFGPGTRLTVT.

There are many counts of this clonotype. V usage is TRBV12-3 or TRBV12-4 and J usage is TRBJ1-1; tentative D call: TRBD1 (5 bases). The V end lost 9 bases, the J end lost 4 bases, and 27 bases lay between the germline ends. The CDR3 is 17 amino acids. This chain's CDR3 is CASASGTWFQQSTEAFF. Here the CDR3 DNA reads TGTGCCAGTGCTTCCGGGACGTGGTTTCAACAAAGCACTGAAGCTTTCTTT.

In this sample, this clonotype turned up a few times. This chain links TRBV5-1 with TRBJ1-6; D remains unclear. The V gene lost 2 bases and the J gene lost 7 bases, with 10 bases spanning the gap. The CDR3 has 14 residues. Germline CDR1 and CDR2: SGHRS and YFSETQ. The CDR3 sequence: CASSFGRENSPLHF. The CDR3 DNA sequence: TGCGCCAGCAGCTTTGGACGGGAAAATTCACCCCTCCACTTT. Looking up the rest from reference TRBV5-1 and TRBJ1-6 gives the full variable domain: KAGVTQTPRYLIKTRGQQVTLSCSPISGHRSVSWYQQTPGQGLQFLFEYFSETQRNKGNFPGRFSGRQFSNSRSEMNVSTLELGDSALYLCASSFGRENSPLHFGNGTRLTVT.

CDR3 sequence: CASSPRQGTDYEQYF. DNA of the CDR3: TGTGCCAGCTCACCTCGACAGGGGACAGACTACGAGCAGTACTTC. The chain has TRBV18 and TRBJ2-7; 8 bases align to TRBD1. The germline gives CDR1 KGHSH, CDR2 LQKENI. Germline trimming cut 3 bases from V and 3 bases from J; bases unmatched to any gene: 7. The CDR3 contains 15 residues.

This chain connects TRBV5-1 to TRBJ2-2; TRBD2 is a possible D gene (5 bases). The CDR3 covers 14 residues. Per germline, CDR1 SGHRS and CDR2 YFSETQ. With 4 bases removed from V and 0 bases from J, the gap between germline ends came to 7 bases. CDR3 bases: TGCGCCAGCAGCGAGGGTACGAACACCGGGGAGCTGTTTTTT. This encodes CASSEGTNTGELFF. Looking up the rest from reference TRBV5-1 and TRBJ2-2 gives the full variable domain: KAGVTQTPRYLIKTRGQQVTLSCSPISGHRSVSWYQQTPGQGLQFLFEYFSETQRNKGNFPGRFSGRQFSNSRSEMNVSTLELGDSALYLCASSEGTNTGELFFGEGSRLTVL.

J is TRBJ2-5 and V is TRBV2; perhaps TRBD1 as D (6 bases). CDR3 length: 14 residues. The germline CDR1 and CDR2 sequences are SNHLY and FYNNEI. V was shortened by 4 bases and J by 2 bases, with 11 bases between the two germline ends. In DNA form, the CDR3 reads TGTGCCAGCAGTGTGGACAGCGTACAAGAGACCCAGTACTTC. Translating it yields CASSVDSVQETQYF.

In this sample, this clonotype turned up a few times. A junction boundary mismatches the germline segment, possibly from a read error. The J gene is TRBJ2-5, the V gene TRBV4-2; D is undetermined. Looked up from germline, CDR1 is LGHNA and CDR2 is YNFKEQ. The CDR3 has 12 amino acids. This CDR3 reads CASSQDQETQYF. The CDR3 DNA sequence: TGTGCCAGCAGCCAAGACCAGGAGACCCAGTACTTC.

The sample holds many counts of this clonotype. The genes are TRBV6-5 and TRBJ2-7, with TRBD1 matching over 7 bases. J was trimmed by 3 bases and V by 0 bases; bases with no gene match: 8. Germline V CDR1 and CDR2: MNHEY, SVGAGI. The CDR3 length is 16 residues. CDR3 amino acids: CASSYSGTASYYEQYF. In DNA form, the CDR3 reads TGTGCCAGCAGTTACTCAGGGACAGCTTCATACTACGAGCAGTACTTC.

The V call is TRBV12-3 or TRBV12-4, the J call TRBJ1-2; D remains unclear. With 7 bases removed from V and 6 bases from J, the gap between germline ends came to 18 bases. This CDR3 has 14 residues. This CDR3 is CASTLMGGHHGYTF. The DNA for the CDR3 is TGTGCCAGCACCCTCATGGGAGGGCATCATGGCTACACCTTC.

V gene TRBV20-1 combines with J gene TRBJ2-5, with TRBD2 matching 11 bases. The trim removed 6 bases at V and 6 bases at J, leaving 12 bases unmatched. The CDR3 spans 15 residues. From germline, CDR1 is DFQATT and CDR2 SNEGSKA (reference sequence). CDR3 DNA: TGCAGTGCCCCGACTAGCGGGGCCTCCAGACAGACCCAGTACTTC. Amino acids: CSAPTSGASRQTQYF.

This clonotype was seen only a few times. This sequence joins TRBV7-9 and TRBJ2-7; TRBD2 matches 7 bases. The CDR3 is made up of 14 amino acids. The J segment lost 3 bases and the V segment lost 5 bases, leaving 7 bases of the junction unmatched. Germline V gene lookup returns CDR1 SEHNR and CDR2 FQNEAQ (reference sequence). The CDR3 loop is CASSRGGGLYEQYF. For the CDR3, the DNA is TGTGCCAGCAGCCGTGGGGGGGGACTCTACGAGCAGTACTTC.

This sequence joins TRBV20-1 and TRBJ1-1; D call uncertain. Trimming left V 4 bases short and J 6 bases short, with 15 bases between. Germline CDR1 DFQATT, CDR2 SNEGSKA (reference sequence). This CDR3 region has 13 residues. The DNA of the CDR3 is TGCAGTGCTAAGAGGCCCGGACGGCCTGAAGCTTTCTTT. Amino acids: CSAKRPGRPEAFF.

This rearrangement joins TRBV6-2 or TRBV6-3 to TRBJ1-5; 8 positions match TRBD1. In germline, CDR1 is MNHEY, CDR2 SVGEGT. Germline trimming cut 2 bases from V and 7 bases from J; bases unmatched to any gene: 7. The CDR3 length is 15 residues. CDR3 protein: CASSYTDRDAQPQHF. DNA of the CDR3: TGTGCCAGCAGTTACACGGACAGGGATGCCCAGCCCCAGCATTTT.

The chain links TRBV3-1 to TRBJ2-7; D gene unclear. Germline V gene lookup returns CDR1 LGHDT and CDR2 YNNKEL (reference sequence). The ends were cut back, 0 bases at V and 0 bases at J, with 9 bases in the middle. The CDR3 sequence is 15 residues long. CDR3 region: CASSQDRILSYEQYF. The CDR3 DNA follows: TGTGCCAGCAGCCAAGACAGGATTCTCTCCTACGAGCAGTACTTC.

This clonotype has more than one count but fewer than ten. This chain uses TRBV6-2 or TRBV6-3 with TRBJ1-1; D is ambiguous. The CDR3 loop spans 13 amino acids. The V end was cut by 1 base, the J end by 5 bases, with 8 bases between. Germline V gene sequence: CDR1 MNHEY, CDR2 SVGEGT. CDR3: CASSYFSGTEAFF. The CDR3 DNA reads TGTGCCAGCAGTTACTTTTCGGGAACTGAAGCTTTCTTT.